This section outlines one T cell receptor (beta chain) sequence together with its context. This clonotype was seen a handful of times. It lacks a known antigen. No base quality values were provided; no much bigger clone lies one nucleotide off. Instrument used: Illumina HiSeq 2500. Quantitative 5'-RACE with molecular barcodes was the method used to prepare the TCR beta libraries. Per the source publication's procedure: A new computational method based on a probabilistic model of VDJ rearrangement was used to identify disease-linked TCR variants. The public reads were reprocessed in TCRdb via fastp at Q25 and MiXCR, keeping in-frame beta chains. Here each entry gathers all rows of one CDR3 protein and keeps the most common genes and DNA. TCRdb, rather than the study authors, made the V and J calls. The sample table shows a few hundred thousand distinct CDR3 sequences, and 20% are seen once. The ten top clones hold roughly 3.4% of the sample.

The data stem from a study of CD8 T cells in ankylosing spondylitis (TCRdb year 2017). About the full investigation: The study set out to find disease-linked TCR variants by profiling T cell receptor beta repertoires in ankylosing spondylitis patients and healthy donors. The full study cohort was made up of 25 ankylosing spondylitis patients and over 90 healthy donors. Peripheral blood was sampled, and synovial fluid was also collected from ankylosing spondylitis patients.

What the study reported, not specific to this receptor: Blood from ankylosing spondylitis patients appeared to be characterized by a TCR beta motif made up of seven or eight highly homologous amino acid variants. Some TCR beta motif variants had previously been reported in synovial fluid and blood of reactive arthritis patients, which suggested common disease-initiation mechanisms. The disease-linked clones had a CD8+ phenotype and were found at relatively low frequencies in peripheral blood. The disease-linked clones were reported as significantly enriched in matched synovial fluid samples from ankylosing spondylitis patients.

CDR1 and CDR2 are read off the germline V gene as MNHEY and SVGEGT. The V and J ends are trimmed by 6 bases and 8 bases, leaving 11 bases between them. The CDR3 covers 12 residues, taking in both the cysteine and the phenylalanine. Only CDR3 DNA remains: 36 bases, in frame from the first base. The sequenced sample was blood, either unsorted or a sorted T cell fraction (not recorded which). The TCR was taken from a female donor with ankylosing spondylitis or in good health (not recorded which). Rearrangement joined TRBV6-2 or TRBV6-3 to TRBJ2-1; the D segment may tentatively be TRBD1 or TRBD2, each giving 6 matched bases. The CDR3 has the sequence CASRGGLDEQFF. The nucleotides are TGTGCCAGCAGGGGGGGCTTGGATGAGCAGTTCTTC.